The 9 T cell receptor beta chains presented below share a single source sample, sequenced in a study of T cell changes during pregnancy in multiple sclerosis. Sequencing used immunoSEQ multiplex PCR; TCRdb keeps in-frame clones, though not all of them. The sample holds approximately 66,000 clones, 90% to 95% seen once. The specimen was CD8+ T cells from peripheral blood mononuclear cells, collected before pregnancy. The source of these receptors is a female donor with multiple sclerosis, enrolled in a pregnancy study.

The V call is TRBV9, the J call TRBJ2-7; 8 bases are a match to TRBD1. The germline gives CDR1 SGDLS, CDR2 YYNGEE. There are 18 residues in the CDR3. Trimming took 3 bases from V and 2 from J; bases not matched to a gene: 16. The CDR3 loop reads CASSGSYRQGPLTYEQYF. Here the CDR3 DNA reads TGTGCCAGCAGCGGGTCGTACCGACAGGGGCCGTTAACCTACGAGCAGTACTTC.

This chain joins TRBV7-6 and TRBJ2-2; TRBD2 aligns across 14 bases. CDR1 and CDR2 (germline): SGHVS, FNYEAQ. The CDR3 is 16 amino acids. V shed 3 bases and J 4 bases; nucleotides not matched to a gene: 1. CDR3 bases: TGTGCCAGCAGCTTTGGGACTAGCGGGGGCACCGGGGAGCTGTTTTTT. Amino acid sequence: CASSFGTSGGTGELFF.

CDR3 protein: CASSYTGGSSYNEQFF. CDR3 DNA: TGTGCCAGCAGTTACACAGGTGGTTCCTCCTACAATGAGCAGTTCTTC. J is TRBJ2-1 and V is TRBV6-6; a possible D gene is TRBD1 (5 bases). The CDR3 length is 16 residues. Germline V CDR1 and CDR2: MNHNY, SVGAGI (reference sequence). V gave up 2 bases and J gave up 0 bases, with 11 bases separating them.

The CDR3 region has the DNA TGTGCCAGCAGTCCAAGGGGTTCGCCTGGAAACACCATATATTTT. It specifies CASSPRGSPGNTIYF. The chain recombines TRBV6-1 with TRBJ1-3; possibly TRBD1 for D (5 bases). The V gene's germline CDR1 is MNHNS and CDR2 SASEGT. Trimming removed 5 bases from V and 2 bases from J, with 13 bases in between. The CDR3 contains 15 residues.

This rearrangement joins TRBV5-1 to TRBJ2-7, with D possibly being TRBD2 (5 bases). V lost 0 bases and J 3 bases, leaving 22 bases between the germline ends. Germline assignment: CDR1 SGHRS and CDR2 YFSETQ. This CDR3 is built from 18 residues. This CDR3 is CASSLAGSGRVAHYEQYF. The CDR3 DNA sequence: TGCGCCAGCAGCTTGGCAGGATCGGGGAGAGTAGCCCACTACGAGCAGTACTTC. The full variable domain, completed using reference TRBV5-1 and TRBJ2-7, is KAGVTQTPRYLIKTRGQQVTLSCSPISGHRSVSWYQQTPGQGLQFLFEYFSETQRNKGNFPGRFSGRQFSNSRSEMNVSTLELGDSALYLCASSLAGSGRVAHYEQYFGPGTRLTVT.

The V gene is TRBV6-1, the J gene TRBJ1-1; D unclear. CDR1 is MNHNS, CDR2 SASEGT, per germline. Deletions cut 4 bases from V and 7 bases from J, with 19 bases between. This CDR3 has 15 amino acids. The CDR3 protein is CASSVEEGRESEAFF. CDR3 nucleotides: TGTGCCAGCAGTGTGGAGGAAGGGAGGGAGAGTGAAGCTTTCTTT.

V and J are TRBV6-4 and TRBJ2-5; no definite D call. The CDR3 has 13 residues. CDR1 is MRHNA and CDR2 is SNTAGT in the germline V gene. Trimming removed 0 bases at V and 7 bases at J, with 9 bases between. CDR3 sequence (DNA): TGTGCCAGCAGTGACTCGTTGGGCATGACCCAGTACTTC. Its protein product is CASSDSLGMTQYF.

CDR3 in amino acids: CASSFGLSTEAFF. CDR3 DNA sequence: TGTGCCAGCAGTTTCGGGTTGAGCACTGAAGCTTTCTTT. This chain joins TRBV28 and TRBJ1-1; no definite D call. There are 13 residues in the CDR3. Deletions cut 3 bases from V and 4 bases from J, with 9 bases between. Germline values: CDR1 MDHEN, CDR2 SYDVKM.

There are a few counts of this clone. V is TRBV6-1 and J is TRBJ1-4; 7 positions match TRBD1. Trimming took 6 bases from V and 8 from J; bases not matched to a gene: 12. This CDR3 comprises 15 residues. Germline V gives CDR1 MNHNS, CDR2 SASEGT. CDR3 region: CASRSISGTVEKLFF. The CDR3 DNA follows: TGTGCCAGCAGATCAATTTCCGGGACAGTCGAAAAACTGTTTTTT.